These 25 T cell receptor beta chains were sequenced from one sample in a study of blood T cell repertoires in COVID-19. Produced via immunoSEQ multiplex PCR; TCRdb's table is partial and in-frame only. Of approximately 150,000 clones listed, 84% are singletons. The source material was peripheral blood. Receptors were obtained from a human donor in a cohort sampled during active COVID-19.

The CDR3 reads CASSLSRGAESYEQYF. The CDR3 DNA reads as TGTGCCAGCAGCCTCTCCCGGGGGGCGGAATCCTACGAGCAGTACTTC. The chain has TRBV7-9 and TRBJ2-7, with D possibly matching TRBD2 (7 bases). The V end was cut by 5 bases, the J end by 1 base, with 18 bases between. The CDR3 runs to 16 residues. Germline V CDR1 and CDR2: SEHNR, FQNEAQ (reference sequence).

This clone has only one observation. The chain has TRBV7-2 and TRBJ2-3; 8 nucleotides agree with TRBD2. CDR3 length: 14 amino acids. The germline V gene encodes CDR1 SGHTA and CDR2 FQGNSA. V was pared by 5 bases and J by 6 bases, with 7 bases of the junction left unmatched. CDR3 DNA sequence: TGTGCCAGCAGCACGGCTAGCGGGTTTGATACGCAGTATTTT. Its protein is CASSTASGFDTQYF. Supplemented by reference TRBV7-2 and TRBJ2-3, the full variable domain reads GAGVSQSPSNKVTEKGKDVELRCDPISGHTALYWYRQSLGQGLEFLIYFQGNSAPDKSGLPSDRFSAERTGGSVSTLTIQRTQQEDSAVYLCASSTASGFDTQYFGPGTRLTVL.

CDR3 sequence (DNA): TGTGCCAGCAGGCCCCGGACTAGCGGATACAATGAGCAGTTCTTC. Protein sequence: CASRPRTSGYNEQFF. The chain recombines TRBV28 with TRBJ2-1; TRBD2 agrees at 10 bases. Germline V gives CDR1 MDHEN, CDR2 SYDVKM. The CDR3 runs to 15 residues. The V gene end was trimmed by 6 bases and the J gene end by 4 bases; junction bases not matched to a gene: 6. Based on the CDR3 plus reference TRBV28 and TRBJ2-1, the full variable domain is DVKVTQSSRYLVKRTGEKVFLECVQDMDHENMFWYRQDPGLGLRLIYFSYDVKMKEKGDIPEGYSVSREKKERFSLILESASTNQTSMYLCASRPRTSGYNEQFFGPGTRLTVL.

The gene calls are TRBV5-1 and TRBJ1-1; maybe TRBD1 (6 bases). V was pared by 4 bases and J by 0 bases, with 10 bases between. Germline CDR1 reads SGHRS; CDR2 reads YFSETQ. The CDR3 consists of 14 residues. The CDR3 DNA reads as TGCGCCAGCAGCGACCAGGGGATGAACACTGAAGCTTTCTTT. Its translation is CASSDQGMNTEAFF.

This clone was counted a few times. This sequence joins TRBV6-2 or TRBV6-3 and TRBJ2-5; TRBD2 matches 11 bases. V was pared by 4 bases and J by 4 bases, with 2 bases of the junction left unmatched. The length of the CDR3 is 14 residues. Germline V gives CDR1 MNHEY, CDR2 SVGEGT. DNA of the CDR3: TGTGCCAGCAGTTGGGGGACTAGCGGAGAGACCCAGTACTTC. Protein product: CASSWGTSGETQYF.

V gene TRBV5-1 combines with J gene TRBJ1-2, with 8 bases identical to TRBD1. The V and J ends lost 4 bases and 5 bases, in that order; junction bases with no gene match: 7. There are 14 residues in the CDR3. Germline-derived CDR1 and CDR2 are SGHRS and YFSETQ. CDR3 nucleotide sequence: TGCGCCAGCAGCCCAGGACAGGGAGTGTATGGCTACACCTTC. This translates into CASSPGQGVYGYTF. The variable domain in full, with the rest retrieved from reference TRBV5-1 and TRBJ1-2, is KAGVTQTPRYLIKTRGQQVTLSCSPISGHRSVSWYQQTPGQGLQFLFEYFSETQRNKGNFPGRFSGRQFSNSRSEMNVSTLELGDSALYLCASSPGQGVYGYTFGSGTRLTVV.

The J gene is TRBJ2-7, the V gene TRBV7-9; 8 bases are shared with TRBD1. The CDR3 spans 16 residues. The germline CDR1 and CDR2 sequences are SEHNR and FQNEAQ (reference sequence). V lost 8 bases and J lost 3; bases outside the gene matches: 15. Here the CDR3 DNA reads TGTGCCAGCGCCGCCCTGGGTGCTGGACAGGGCTACGAGCAGTACTTC. This gives the protein CASAALGAGQGYEQYF.

The genes are TRBV9 and TRBJ1-3, with D uncertain. CDR3 size: 13 residues. The V gene lost 8 bases and the J gene lost 3 bases, with 12 bases spanning the gap. Per the germline V gene, CDR1 is SGDLS and CDR2 is YYNGEE. The CDR3 DNA reads TGTGCCAGTGCTCGCGGTGATGGAAACACCATATATTTT. Its translation is CASARGDGNTIYF.

The chain is built from TRBV6-2 or TRBV6-3 and TRBJ2-5, with 8 positions matching TRBD1. The germline gives CDR1 MNHEY, CDR2 SVGEGT. V shed 6 bases, J shed 10 bases, and the junction held 13 bases outside the gene matches. The CDR3 length is 14 residues. In nucleotides, the CDR3 is TGTGCCAGCAGCATCGGGGACATACAGGGGGTCCAGTACTTC. Translated, it gives CASSIGDIQGVQYF.

The chain uses TRBV13 and TRBJ1-5; D gene unclear. V gave up 4 bases and J gave up 5 bases, with 9 bases separating them. Germline-derived CDR1 and CDR2 are PRHDT and FYEKMQ (reference sequence). This CDR3 contains 13 residues. CDR3 bases: TGTGCCAGCAGCTCCAGCGGGCATCAGCCCCAGCATTTT. Amino acids: CASSSSGHQPQHF.

The V and J genes are TRBV6-4 and TRBJ2-2; 11 nucleotides align to TRBD2. J lost 4 bases, V lost 5 bases, and 6 bases had no gene match. The germline V gene has CDR1 MRHNA and CDR2 SNTAGT. CDR3 length equals 16 residues. The CDR3 spells CASSLAGGRGTGELFF. The DNA for the CDR3 is TGTGCCAGCAGTCTAGCGGGAGGCCGCGGCACCGGGGAGCTGTTTTTT.

The rearrangement uses TRBV12-3 or TRBV12-4 and TRBJ1-2; D unresolved. Between the trimmed V and J ends, which lost 1 base and 5 bases, there was a span of 8 bases. The CDR3 totals 13 residues. Here the CDR3 DNA reads TGTGCCAGCAGTTTAGATCCGGGGTATGGCTACACCTTC. Protein: CASSLDPGYGYTF.

The chain combines TRBV2 with TRBJ2-5; the D is unclear. V was shortened by 7 bases and J by 2 bases, with 8 bases between the two germline ends. The CDR3 contains 12 residues. The germline V gene encodes CDR1 SNHLY and CDR2 FYNNEI. The CDR3 loop is CASIQAQETQYF. The CDR3 DNA is TGTGCCAGCATCCAGGCGCAAGAGACCCAGTACTTC. The entire variable domain, with the rest obtained from reference TRBV2 and TRBJ2-5, is as follows: EPEVTQTPSHQVTQMGQEVILRCVPISNHLYFYWYRQILGQKVEFLVSFYNNEISEKSEIFDDQFSVERPDGSNFTLKIRSTKLEDSAMYFCASIQAQETQYFGPGTRLLVL.

V and J are TRBV2 and TRBJ2-7; tentative D call: TRBD2 (6 bases). Looked up from germline, CDR1 is SNHLY and CDR2 is FYNNEI. This CDR3 spans 16 amino acids. Trimming cost V 6 bases and J 6 bases, with 24 bases left between them. CDR3: CASRTPWGGNGGEQYF. The CDR3 region has the DNA TGTGCCAGCAGAACCCCGTGGGGAGGCAACGGGGGCGAGCAGTACTTC.

The chain is built from TRBV28 and TRBJ1-5, with TRBD1 matching over 10 bases. CDR1 and CDR2 from the germline V gene are MDHEN and SYDVKM. This CDR3 has 18 amino acids. The junction had 13 bases not matched to a gene; V was cut back by 5 bases and J by 3 bases. The CDR3 DNA sequence: TGTGCCAGCAGTGCCCTGCTGAAGGGACAGGGGTCCAATCAGCCCCAGCATTTT. This gives the protein CASSALLKGQGSNQPQHF.

This rearrangement joins TRBV3-1 (or the pseudogene TRBV3-2) to TRBJ2-1, with D unresolved. Trimming took off 7 bases at V and 7 bases at J, with 14 bases between the two ends. From germline, CDR1 is LGHDT and CDR2 YNNKEL (reference sequence). This CDR3 is 13 amino acids long. CDR3 nucleotides: TGTGCCAGCACCAAACACAGTAGTAATGAGCAGTTCTTC. Translated, it gives CASTKHSSNEQFF.

The J gene is TRBJ1-4, the V gene TRBV7-9; TRBD1 matches at 8 bases. The CDR3 has 18 amino acids. Germline V gene sequence: CDR1 SEHNR, CDR2 FQNEAQ (reference sequence). J was trimmed by 5 bases and V by 6 bases; bases with no gene match: 17. CDR3 DNA sequence: TGTGCCAGCAGGACCGGGATCACAGGGGGTAGGGGGAATGAAAAACTGTTTTTT. It specifies CASRTGITGGRGNEKLFF.

The genes are TRBV4-2 and TRBJ2-1, with TRBD2 as a possible D gene (6 bases). The germline V gene has CDR1 LGHNA and CDR2 YNFKEQ. With 0 bases removed from V and 7 bases from J, the gap between germline ends came to 7 bases. CDR3 length equals 13 residues. For the CDR3, the DNA is TGTGCCAGCAGCCAAGAGAGCGGGAATGAGCAGTTCTTC. Residues: CASSQESGNEQFF.

The chain employs TRBV28 and TRBJ1-5, with TRBD1 matching 11 bases. Trimming took 5 bases from V and 6 from J; bases not matched to a gene: 9. Germline V CDR1 and CDR2: MDHEN, SYDVKM. CDR3 length equals 16 residues. The DNA of the CDR3 is TGTGCCAGCAGTGCCTACCGGGGACAGGGGGGTCAGCCCCAGCATTTT. Encoded protein: CASSAYRGQGGQPQHF.

The chain links TRBV7-3 to TRBJ2-5, with D possibly being TRBD2 (6 bases). V was clipped by 5 bases and J by 2 bases, with 15 bases between them. This CDR3 has 15 residues. Per germline, CDR1 SGHTA and CDR2 FQGTGA. The CDR3 nucleotides read TGTGCCAGCAGCCTCTCGGTCGGGGGACAAGAGACCCAGTACTTC. Translating gives CASSLSVGGQETQYF.

The J gene is TRBJ2-3, the V gene TRBV7-7; 8 bases align to TRBD2. Germline CDR1 is SSHAT and CDR2 is FNYEAQ (reference sequence). The CDR3 extends over 14 amino acids. In DNA, the CDR3 is TGTGCTAGCTCCACTAGCGGTAGCACAGATACGCAGTATTTT. Encoded protein: CASSTSGSTDTQYF.

This clone was counted once. The chain carries TRBV10-3 and TRBJ2-3; 8 bases line up with TRBD2. J was trimmed by 2 bases and V by 4 bases; bases with no gene match: 2. Per the germline V gene, CDR1 is ENHRY and CDR2 is SYGVKD. The CDR3 loop spans 14 amino acids. The CDR3 region has the DNA TGTGCCATCAGTGGAGCGGGGGACACAGATACGCAGTATTTT. Protein: CAISGAGDTDTQYF.

The chain combines TRBV5-1 with TRBJ2-7; 12 positions match TRBD2. The CDR3 spans 15 residues. V shed 2 bases, J shed 7 bases, and the junction held 7 bases outside the gene matches. The germline CDR1 and CDR2 sequences are SGHRS and YFSETQ. The chain's CDR3 is CASSLRLAGGWEQYV. CDR3 nucleotides: TGCGCCAGCAGCTTAAGGCTAGCGGGAGGGTGGGAGCAGTACGTC.

This clone was seen only a few times. The rearrangement joins TRBV7-9 to TRBJ2-5, with 11 bases fitting TRBD1. The V gene end was trimmed by 5 bases and the J gene end by 2 bases; junction bases not matched to a gene: 7. Germline V lookup: CDR1 SEHNR, CDR2 FQNEAQ (reference sequence). The CDR3 runs to 16 residues. As DNA, the CDR3 is TGTGCCAGCAGCCTCGGGACAGGGGGAGGGCAAGAGACCCAGTACTTC. Protein sequence: CASSLGTGGGQETQYF.

This chain uses TRBV7-3 with TRBJ1-1; the match to TRBD1 covers 9 bases. Germline loops: CDR1 SGHTA, CDR2 FQGTGA. The CDR3 is 14 amino acids. V lost 5 bases and J lost 3; bases outside the gene matches: 4. This chain's CDR3 is CASSRQGEDTEAFF. The CDR3 DNA reads TGTGCCAGCAGCCGACAGGGGGAGGACACTGAAGCTTTCTTT.